This T cell receptor (beta chain) was recovered during a study of T-cell reconstitution after alpha-beta-depleted transplantation in children. This clonotype was recorded many times. Antigen unknown. Study-wide results and limits: At the one-year point after transplant, T-cell counts and TCRbeta diversity were found to come mostly from T cells that had been newly produced. High day-60 TCRbeta diversity in some patients came from surviving recipient T cells and thymic progenitors. Several hundred rapidly expanded clones from non-depleted graft cells reportedly supplied alpha-beta T cells about two months post-transplant.

The CDR3 spans 14 residues. V lost 3 bases to trimming and J lost 2 bases; unmatched junction nucleotides: 2. Germline CDR1 and CDR2: DFQATT and SNEGSKA (reference sequence). TCRbeta library construction was performed incorporating unique molecular identifiers. A single record per CDR3 protein comes from TCRdb applying MiXCR to the PCR reads. The repertoire includes around 600,000 distinct CDR3 sequences, around 23% of them detected once, and 13% to 15% sits in the top ten. The chain joins TRBV20-1 to TRBJ2-5; 11 nucleotides match TRBD2. The sample in question was PBMCs, mostly from graft donor cells, obtained 360 days after TCRalphabeta/CD19-depleted stem cell transplant. This sequence originates from a boy less than two years old who had a stem cell transplant for acute myeloid leukemia, so the T cells may come from the graft donor. CDR3 sequence: CSARGTSGQETQYF. CDR3 in DNA: TGCAGTGCTAGGGGGACTAGCGGACAAGAGACCCAGTACTTC.